A single sample is the source of the 4 T cell receptor beta chains below, sequenced in a study of persistence of HIV-infected CD4 T cells. This was the immunoSEQ version 4 assay in survey mode. The method was immunoSEQ multiplex PCR; TCRdb's version includes in-frame clones alone and lacks a portion of them. Found here are roughly 41,000 clones, around 80% of them singletons; the top ten hold around 1.5%. Their antigens are not known. The stimulus was lysate of CMV-infected fibroblasts, roughly 10 ug/mL. CD40L/CD69 double-negative CD45RO-high memory CD4+ T cells were collected. The starting material was CD4+ T cells sorted from PBMCs after roughly 20-hour stimulation, obtained from a patient who received antiretroviral therapy. The receptors come from an adult man with HIV who was CMV-seropositive.

This clone was seen once. The V gene is TRBV5-4, the J gene TRBJ1-2; TRBD1 agrees at 7 bases. Losses at the gene ends were 4 bases for V and 3 bases for J; bases not matched to a gene: 3. This CDR3 contains 13 residues. Per the germline V gene, CDR1 is SGHNT and CDR2 is YYREEE (reference sequence). This chain's CDR3 is CASSQGGDYGYTF. The CDR3 nucleotides read TGTGCCAGCAGCCAGGGGGGTGACTATGGCTACACCTTC.

The genes are TRBV7-3 and TRBJ2-2; D might be TRBD1 (6 bases). Trimming removed 1 base from V and 6 bases from J, with 6 bases in between. The CDR3 runs to 13 residues. Germline lookup yields CDR1 SGHTA and CDR2 FQGTGA. As DNA, the CDR3 is TGTGCCAGCAGCTTAAGGGGGCCCGGGGAGCTGTTTTTT. Translation gives CASSLRGPGELFF.

The table lists this clone with a few counts. The chain recombines TRBV2 with TRBJ1-1; D is unclear. V lost 4 bases and J 2 bases, leaving 8 bases between the germline ends. The germline gives CDR1 SNHLY, CDR2 FYNNEI. The CDR3 has 13 amino acids. This chain's CDR3 is CASSVTGNTEAFF. The CDR3 nucleotides are TGTGCCAGCAGTGTCACGGGAAACACTGAAGCTTTCTTT.

The chain combines TRBV29-1 with TRBJ1-1; D is uncertain. V lost 4 bases and J lost 0, with 9 bases in between. CDR3 size: 13 residues. Germline CDR1 reads SQVTM; CDR2 reads ANQGSEA. Here the CDR3 DNA reads TGCAGCGTTGCTTCATCGCTGAACACTGAAGCTTTCTTT. The encoded protein is CSVASSLNTEAFF. Based on the CDR3 plus reference TRBV29-1 and TRBJ1-1, the full variable domain is SAVISQKPSRDICQRGTSLTIQCQVDSQVTMMFWYRQQPGQSLTLIATANQGSEATYESGFVIDKFPISRPNLTFSTLTVSNMSPEDSSIYLCSVASSLNTEAFFGQGTRLTVV.